Below, one TCR beta chain is given with its context. Its antigen is unknown. The data derive from a study of OX40 agonist ivuxolimab in advanced cancers. General study points: Low normalized T-cell clonal expansion also characterized some of the nonresponders. Among the lowest peripheral clonal expansion occurred in 0.1-3.0 mg/kg partial responders.

Clones were sequenced by immunoSEQ multiplex PCR, and TCRdb holds only the in-frame ones, with some missing. Found here are about 61,000 clones, 82% of them singletons; the top ten hold around 0.47%. The sequencing here drew on CD4+ or CD8+ T cells sorted from blood, taken in a trial of the OX40 agonist ivuxolimab. This clonotype was sampled from an adult with an advanced solid tumor such as melanoma, head and neck, liver or kidney cancer.

CDR3 in amino acids: CASTPWGRDREYEQYF. The DNA for the CDR3 is TGTGCCAGCACCCCATGGGGCCGGGACAGGGAGTACGAGCAGTACTTC. This sequence joins TRBV28 and TRBJ2-7; 9 bases map to TRBD1. Germline V lookup: CDR1 MDHEN, CDR2 SYDVKM. The CDR3 totals 16 residues. After removal of 7 bases from V and 4 bases from J, the junction contained 14 bases not matched to a gene. The full variable domain, completed using reference TRBV28 and TRBJ2-7, is DVKVTQSSRYLVKRTGEKVFLECVQDMDHENMFWYRQDPGLGLRLIYFSYDVKMKEKGDIPEGYSVSREKKERFSLILESASTNQTSMYLCASTPWGRDREYEQYFGPGTRLTVT.